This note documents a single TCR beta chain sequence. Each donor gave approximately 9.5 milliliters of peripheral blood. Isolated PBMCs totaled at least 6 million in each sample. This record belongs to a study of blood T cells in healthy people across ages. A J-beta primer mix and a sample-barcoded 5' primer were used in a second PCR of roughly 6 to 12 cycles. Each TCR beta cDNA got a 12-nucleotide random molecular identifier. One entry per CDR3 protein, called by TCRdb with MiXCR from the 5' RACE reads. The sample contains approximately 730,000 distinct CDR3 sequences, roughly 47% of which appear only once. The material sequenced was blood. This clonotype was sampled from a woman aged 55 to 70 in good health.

The chain's CDR3 is CASSWGREQFF. CDR3 nucleotides: TGTGCCAGCAGCTGGGGAAGGGAGCAGTTCTTC. This chain uses TRBV7-9 with TRBJ2-1; the D is unclear. V was clipped by 4 bases and J by 10 bases, with 8 bases between them. Germline V gene sequence: CDR1 SEHNR, CDR2 FQNEAQ (reference sequence). CDR3 length: 11 residues.